The clone carrying this TCR beta chain appeared a single time. Antigen: not known. TCRdb's table, derived via immunoSEQ multiplex PCR, lists solely in-frame clones and lacks some. Of 100,000 to 150,000 clones in the sample, around 90% were seen once. The data were taken from a study of OX40 agonist ivuxolimab in advanced cancers. Sampled blood was obtained at baseline, cycle 4 day 1, and cycle 7 day 1. Whole-study findings and limits: CD4+ and CD8+ blood T cells expanded clonally by week 6 at 0.1 to 3.0 mg/kg.

The CDR3 runs 18 residues. Germline CDR1 SGHTS, CDR2 YDEGEE. The V segment lost 2 bases and the J segment 5 bases; nucleotides outside the gene matches: 10. The V gene is TRBV5-8, the J gene TRBJ2-2, with TRBD2 matching 12 bases. The source was CD4+ or CD8+ T cells sorted from blood, collected in a trial of the OX40 agonist ivuxolimab. The receptor was isolated from an adult with an advanced solid tumor such as melanoma, head and neck, liver or kidney cancer. Here the CDR3 DNA reads TGTGCCAGCAGCTTAGGTACGACTAGCGGGAGAGGAACCGGGGAGCTGTTTTTT. Protein sequence: CASSLGTTSGRGTGELFF.